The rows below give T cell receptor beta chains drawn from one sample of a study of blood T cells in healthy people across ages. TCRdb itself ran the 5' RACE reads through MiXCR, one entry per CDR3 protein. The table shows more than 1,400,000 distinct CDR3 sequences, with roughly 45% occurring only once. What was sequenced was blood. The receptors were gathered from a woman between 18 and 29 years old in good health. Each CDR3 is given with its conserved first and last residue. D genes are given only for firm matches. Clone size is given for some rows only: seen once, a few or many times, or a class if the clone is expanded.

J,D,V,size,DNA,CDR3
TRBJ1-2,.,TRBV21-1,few,TGTGCCAGCAGCAAGAGACAGTTTGAGGATGGCTACACCTTC,CASSKRQFEDGYTF
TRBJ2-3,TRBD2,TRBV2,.,TGTGCCAGCAGTCACCTCCAAGGGACTATTGATACGCAGTATTTT,CASSHLQGTIDTQYF
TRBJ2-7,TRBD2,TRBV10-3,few,TGTGCCATCAGTGAGGGCGGGGGGGCCTCCTACGAGCAGTACTTC,CAISEGGGASYEQYF
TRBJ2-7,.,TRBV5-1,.,TGCGCCAGCAGCCCGAGACAGTTTTCCTACGAGCAGTACTTC,CASSPRQFSYEQYF
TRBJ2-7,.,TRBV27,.,TGTGCCAGCAGTTTTAACCGGGACGGACACTACGAGCAGTACTTC,CASSFNRDGHYEQYF
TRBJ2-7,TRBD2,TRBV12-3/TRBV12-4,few,TGTGCCAGCAGCGTAGCGGGAAGGCAGAACTCCTACGAGCAGTACTTC,CASSVAGRQNSYEQYF
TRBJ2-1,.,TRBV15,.,TGTGCCACCAGCAGAGAGATAGGGGCCTTGACACGAAAGCAGTTCTTC,CATSREIGALTRKQFF
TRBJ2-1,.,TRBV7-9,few,TGTGCCAGCAGCTTAGGGTCGGGGCATAATGAGCAGTTCTTC,CASSLGSGHNEQFF
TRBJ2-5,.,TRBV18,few,TGTGCCAGCTCACCACCGGGCTTCGGGTTCAATGAGCAGTACTTC,CASSPPGFGFNEQYF
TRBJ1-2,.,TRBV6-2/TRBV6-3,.,TGTGCCAGCCATGGCAAAGATACGGGTATCTATGGCTACACCTTC,CASHGKDTGIYGYTF
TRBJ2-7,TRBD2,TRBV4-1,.,TGCGCCAGCAGCCAGAAAACGGGAGGAGGAGTCGACGAGCAGTACTTC,CASSQKTGGGVDEQYF
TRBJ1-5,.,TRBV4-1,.,TGCGCCAGCAGCCAAGATCGGGCAGGGGCGGCGATCAATCAGCCCCAGCATTTT,CASSQDRAGAAINQPQHF
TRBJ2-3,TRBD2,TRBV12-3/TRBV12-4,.,TGTGCCAGCAGAACCAGCGGGGAAATTAGCACAGATACGGAATATTTT,CASRTSGEISTDTEYF
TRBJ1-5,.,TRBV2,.,TGTGCCAGCAGTGAAAGGGGCCAAAATCAGCCCCAGCATTTT,CASSERGQNQPQHF
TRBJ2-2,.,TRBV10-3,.,TGTGCCATCAGTGATTGGGGGGGACAGACTAACACCGGGGAGCTGTTTTTT,CAISDWGGQTNTGELFF
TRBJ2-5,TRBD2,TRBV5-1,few,TGCGCCAGCAGCTTTGGTAGCGGGGGACTCCAAGAGACCCAGTACTTC,CASSFGSGGLQETQYF
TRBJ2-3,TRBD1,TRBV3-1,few,TGTGCCAGCAGCACAACAGGGGGCTGGACAGATACGCAGTATTTT,CASSTTGGWTDTQYF
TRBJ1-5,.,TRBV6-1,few,TGTGCCAGCAGTGAATGGGCAGGCAATCAGCCCCAGCATTTT,CASSEWAGNQPQHF
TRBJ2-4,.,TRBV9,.,TGTGCCAGCAGACCGCCGGGAACTAAAAACATTCAGTACTTC,CASRPPGTKNIQYF
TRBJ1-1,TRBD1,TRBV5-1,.,TGCGCCAGCGCCCGACAGGGGGCAATGAACACTGAAGCTTTCTTT,CASARQGAMNTEAFF
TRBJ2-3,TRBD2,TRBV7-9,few,TGTGCCAGCAGCCCGGGACTAGCCCTTTCCACAGATACGCAGTATTTT,CASSPGLALSTDTQYF
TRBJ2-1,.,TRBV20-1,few,TGCAGTGCACAAACCGGGACTTACTCCTACAATGAGCAGTTCTTC,CSAQTGTYSYNEQFF